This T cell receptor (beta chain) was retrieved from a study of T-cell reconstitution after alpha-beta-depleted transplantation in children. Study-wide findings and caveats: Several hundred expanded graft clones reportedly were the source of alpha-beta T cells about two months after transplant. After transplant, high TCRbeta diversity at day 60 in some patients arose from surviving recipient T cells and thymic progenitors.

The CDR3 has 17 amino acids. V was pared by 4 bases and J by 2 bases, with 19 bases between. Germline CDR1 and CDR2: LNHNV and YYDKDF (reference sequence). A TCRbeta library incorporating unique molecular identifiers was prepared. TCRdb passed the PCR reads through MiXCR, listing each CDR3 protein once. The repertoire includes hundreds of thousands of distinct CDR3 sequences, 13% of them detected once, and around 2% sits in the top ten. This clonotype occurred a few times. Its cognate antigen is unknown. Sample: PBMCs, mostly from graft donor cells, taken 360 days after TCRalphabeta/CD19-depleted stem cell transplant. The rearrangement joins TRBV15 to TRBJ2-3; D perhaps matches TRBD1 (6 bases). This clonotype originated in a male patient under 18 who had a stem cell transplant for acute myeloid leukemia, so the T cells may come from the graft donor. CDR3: CATSIQTGHPYTDTQYF. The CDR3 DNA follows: TGTGCCACCAGCATTCAAACGGGACATCCTTACACAGATACGCAGTATTTT.